This T cell receptor (beta chain) was obtained from a study of T-cell reconstitution after alpha-beta-depleted transplantation in children. This CDR3 is built from 15 residues. Germline loops: CDR1 SGHAT, CDR2 FQNNGV. V was cut by 5 bases and J by 1 base, with 11 bases left in between. This clonotype was observed a few times. What it binds is not known. Notes on the study in general: Where alpha-beta T cells came from about two months after transplant was reportedly several hundred expanded graft clones.

It was with unique molecular identifiers that the TCRbeta library was prepared. Each CDR3 protein gets one entry after TCRdb re-called the PCR reads with MiXCR. The sample has about 870,000 distinct CDR3 sequences; roughly 15% are singletons. The chain links TRBV11-2 to TRBJ2-2; maybe TRBD1 (5 bases). The sample here was PBMCs, mostly from graft donor cells, taken 360 days after TCRalphabeta/CD19-depleted stem cell transplant. The receptor was isolated from a male patient younger than 18 who had a stem cell transplant for acute lymphoblastic leukemia, so the T cells may come from the graft donor. CDR3 sequence reads: CASSPLRGNTGELFF. The DNA for the CDR3 is TGTGCCAGCAGCCCCCTAAGGGGGAACACCGGGGAGCTGTTTTTT. Using reference TRBV11-2 and TRBJ2-2 for the parts outside the CDR3, the full variable domain is EAGVAQSPRYKIIEKRQSVAFWCNPISGHATLYWYQQILGQGPKLLIQFQNNGVVDDSQLPKDRFSAERLKGVDSTLKIQPAKLEDSAVYLCASSPLRGNTGELFFGEGSRLTVL.